A selection of T cell receptor beta chains follows, all from one sample in a study. TCRdb re-called the 5' RACE reads through MiXCR, storing one row per CDR3 protein. This table has tens of thousands of distinct CDR3 sequences, about 26% appearing once. The sequenced sample consisted of tumor-infiltrating Tregs sorted from the breast tumor. Receptor source: a female donor with breast cancer. The CDR3 runs from the conserved cysteine through the conserved F or W. D genes are given only for firm matches. Clone size is given for some rows only: seen once, a few or many times, or a class if the clone is expanded.

J gene: TRBJ2-1
D gene: NA
V gene: TRBV5-1
CDR3 length: 14
clone size: NA
CDR3 protein: CASSSQEYYNEQFF

J gene: TRBJ2-2
D gene: NA
V gene: TRBV4-3
CDR3 length: 16
clone size: few
CDR3 protein: CASSQDWGMVTGELFF

J gene: TRBJ1-1
D gene: TRBD1
V gene: TRBV10-3
CDR3 length: 15
clone size: many
CDR3 protein: CAIRVDRERGTEAFF

J gene: TRBJ2-2
D gene: NA
V gene: TRBV5-1
CDR3 length: 15
clone size: NA
CDR3 protein: CASSLRPSNTGELFF

J gene: TRBJ2-6
D gene: NA
V gene: TRBV20-1
CDR3 length: 14
clone size: few
CDR3 protein: CSAYGGSGANVLTF

J gene: TRBJ1-1
D gene: NA
V gene: TRBV28
CDR3 length: 14
clone size: few
CDR3 protein: CASSSGGYLTEAFF

J gene: TRBJ2-7
D gene: NA
V gene: TRBV29-1
CDR3 length: 14
clone size: many
CDR3 protein: CSGGQGGSSYEQYF

J gene: TRBJ1-5
D gene: NA
V gene: TRBV9
CDR3 length: 14
clone size: few
CDR3 protein: CASSVGGNDQPQHF

J gene: TRBJ2-3
D gene: TRBD2
V gene: TRBV5-1
CDR3 length: 17
clone size: few
CDR3 protein: CASSSKASGSIPDTQYF

J gene: TRBJ2-7
D gene: NA
V gene: TRBV7-8
CDR3 length: 13
clone size: few
CDR3 protein: CASSLIYQNEQYF

J gene: TRBJ2-3
D gene: TRBD2
V gene: TRBV3-1
CDR3 length: 15
clone size: many
CDR3 protein: CASSQDHGGANTQYF

J gene: TRBJ1-5
D gene: NA
V gene: TRBV29-1
CDR3 length: 14
clone size: few
CDR3 protein: CSVSETNSNQPQHF

J gene: TRBJ2-5
D gene: NA
V gene: TRBV7-9
CDR3 length: 17
clone size: NA
CDR3 protein: CASSLGVSVASQETQCF

J gene: TRBJ1-1
D gene: NA
V gene: TRBV4-3
CDR3 length: 15
clone size: few
CDR3 protein: CASSQDLLDNTEAFF

J gene: TRBJ2-2
D gene: NA
V gene: TRBV5-4
CDR3 length: 16
clone size: NA
CDR3 protein: CASSLSGLPGRGELFF

J gene: TRBJ2-5
D gene: TRBD2
V gene: TRBV6-1
CDR3 length: 15
clone size: NA
CDR3 protein: CASSELAGGRRTQYF

J gene: TRBJ2-3
D gene: NA
V gene: TRBV12-3/TRBV12-4
CDR3 length: 14
clone size: NA
CDR3 protein: CASDRAGRADTQYF

J gene: TRBJ1-4
D gene: NA
V gene: TRBV9
CDR3 length: 18
clone size: NA
CDR3 protein: CASSVVRERTPTNEKLFF

J gene: TRBJ1-3
D gene: TRBD1
V gene: TRBV7-9
CDR3 length: 16
clone size: NA
CDR3 protein: CASSLMDRAHGNTIYF

J gene: TRBJ2-2
D gene: TRBD2
V gene: TRBV28
CDR3 length: 15
clone size: many
CDR3 protein: CASRLAGQNTGELFF

J gene: TRBJ2-2
D gene: NA
V gene: TRBV7-3
CDR3 length: 17
clone size: few
CDR3 protein: CASSLELAPGGTGELFF

J gene: TRBJ2-6
D gene: NA
V gene: TRBV20-1
CDR3 length: 18
clone size: NA
CDR3 protein: CSARDRGPSSSGANVLTF

J gene: TRBJ1-1
D gene: NA
V gene: TRBV6-5
CDR3 length: 12
clone size: NA
CDR3 protein: CASSLCSTEAFF

J gene: TRBJ2-2
D gene: NA
V gene: TRBV5-6
CDR3 length: 12
clone size: NA
CDR3 protein: CASSLQARELFF

J gene: TRBJ2-7
D gene: TRBD2
V gene: TRBV7-9
CDR3 length: 13
clone size: many
CDR3 protein: CASGLAGEVEQYF

J gene: TRBJ1-1
D gene: NA
V gene: TRBV18
CDR3 length: 14
clone size: NA
CDR3 protein: CASSRDGQNTEAFF

J gene: TRBJ1-2
D gene: NA
V gene: TRBV18
CDR3 length: 13
clone size: many
CDR3 protein: CASSARPGEGYTF

J gene: TRBJ2-3
D gene: NA
V gene: TRBV4-3
CDR3 length: 13
clone size: many
CDR3 protein: CASSRLGTDTQYF

J gene: TRBJ2-3
D gene: NA
V gene: TRBV5-1
CDR3 length: 14
clone size: many
CDR3 protein: CASSLAGGADTQYF

J gene: TRBJ2-1
D gene: NA
V gene: TRBV20-1
CDR3 length: 15
clone size: NA
CDR3 protein: CSARDSVKRGNEQFF

J gene: TRBJ2-1
D gene: TRBD2
V gene: TRBV4-2
CDR3 length: 15
clone size: NA
CDR3 protein: CASSRTSGSHPEQFF

J gene: TRBJ2-7
D gene: TRBD2
V gene: TRBV7-9
CDR3 length: 16
clone size: many
CDR3 protein: CASSLWLAGSNYEQYF

J gene: TRBJ2-6
D gene: NA
V gene: TRBV11-1
CDR3 length: 17
clone size: many
CDR3 protein: CASSLGSQTSGANVLTF

J gene: TRBJ2-7
D gene: NA
V gene: TRBV20-1
CDR3 length: 12
clone size: NA
CDR3 protein: CSASQGGHEQYF

J gene: TRBJ2-1
D gene: TRBD1
V gene: TRBV24-1
CDR3 length: 12
clone size: many
CDR3 protein: CATSDEDRGRFF

J gene: TRBJ2-7
D gene: TRBD1
V gene: TRBV5-1
CDR3 length: 17
clone size: medium-sized
CDR3 protein: CASSLTGTGGFSYEQYF

J gene: TRBJ2-3
D gene: NA
V gene: TRBV7-2
CDR3 length: 16
clone size: many
CDR3 protein: CASSLFGSVTTDTQYF

J gene: TRBJ1-2
D gene: NA
V gene: TRBV7-9
CDR3 length: 16
clone size: once
CDR3 protein: CANSHQTSGISGGYTF

J gene: TRBJ1-6
D gene: NA
V gene: TRBV7-2
CDR3 length: 14
clone size: many
CDR3 protein: CASSPFADNSPLHF

J gene: TRBJ2-1
D gene: NA
V gene: TRBV29-1
CDR3 length: 12
clone size: NA
CDR3 protein: CSVGKGPREQFF

J gene: TRBJ1-6
D gene: NA
V gene: TRBV4-2
CDR3 length: 17
clone size: many
CDR3 protein: CASSQDRVGGVGSPLHF

J gene: TRBJ1-5
D gene: NA
V gene: TRBV6-1
CDR3 length: 15
clone size: NA
CDR3 protein: CASSERGRGNQPQHF

J gene: TRBJ2-7
D gene: NA
V gene: TRBV9
CDR3 length: 13
clone size: NA
CDR3 protein: CASSVQPGDEQYF

J gene: TRBJ2-5
D gene: NA
V gene: TRBV29-1
CDR3 length: 11
clone size: NA
CDR3 protein: CSVEEQETQYF

J gene: TRBJ1-4
D gene: NA
V gene: TRBV20-1
CDR3 length: 13
clone size: NA
CDR3 protein: CSAHDGGGEKLFF

J gene: TRBJ1-2
D gene: TRBD1
V gene: TRBV10-3
CDR3 length: 16
clone size: few
CDR3 protein: CAISETGGAGNYGYTF

J gene: TRBJ2-5
D gene: NA
V gene: TRBV4-2
CDR3 length: 14
clone size: few
CDR3 protein: CASSQEGGEETQYF

J gene: TRBJ2-2
D gene: NA
V gene: TRBV15
CDR3 length: 15
clone size: many
CDR3 protein: CATSRGSGYTGELFF

J gene: TRBJ2-5
D gene: NA
V gene: TRBV30
CDR3 length: 14
clone size: NA
CDR3 protein: CAWSTPTGLETQYF